The 6 T cell receptor beta chains given below trace back to one sample, sequenced in a study of blood T cell repertoires in COVID-19 (TCRdb year 2020). Receptor amplification or capture employed the immunoSEQ multiplex PCR assay. Entries here come from immuneACCESS through TCRdb and include only in-frame sequences with V and J called. Some clones fail to appear in such tables; in the studies checked, an unresolved V gene covers under half of the shortfall, and the cause of the remainder is unknown. The sample table holds a few hundred thousand clones, of which roughly nine tenths were seen once. About 0.9% of the sample goes to the ten largest clones. The specimen sequenced was PBMCs or T cells enriched from blood (not recorded which). The receptors stem from a woman aged 40 to 49 who had been exposed to COVID-19.

V is TRBV11-1 and J is TRBJ1-1; D may be TRBD1 (6 bases). Per germline, CDR1 SGHAT and CDR2 FQDESV (reference sequence). CDR3 size: 15 residues. With 5 bases removed from V and 11 bases from J, the gap between germline ends came to 24 bases. CDR3 loop: CASSPLRSPRDKAFF. The CDR3 nucleotides are TGTGCCAGCAGCCCTTTACGAAGTCCCAGGGACAAGGCTTTCTTT.

Notes on this clone: The junction departs from germline at one end; a sequencing error may be responsible. The V and J genes are TRBV7-7 and TRBJ2-1, with TRBD2 matching over 7 bases. CDR3 length: 15 amino acids. Germline V gene lookup returns CDR1 SSHAT and CDR2 FNYEAQ (reference sequence). The CDR3 DNA follows: TGTGCTAGCAGCTTAAGGCGGGAGAGCTACAATGAGCAGTTCTTC. As protein: CASSLRRESYNEQFF.

V usage is TRBV12-3 or TRBV12-4 and J usage is TRBJ1-5, with D uncertain. CDR3 length equals 12 residues. V was clipped by 3 bases and J by 7 bases, with 7 bases between them. The CDR3 protein is CASSLVAQPQHF. CDR3 nucleotide sequence: TGTGCCAGCAGTTTGGTGGCACAGCCCCAGCATTTT.

The V gene is TRBV18, the J gene TRBJ2-7; 9 bases line up with TRBD1. V shed 5 bases, J shed 0 bases, and the junction held 8 bases outside the gene matches. Germline V lookup: CDR1 KGHSH, CDR2 LQKENI. The length of the CDR3 is 16 residues. The CDR3 region is CASSLLTTGGSYEQYF. Written as DNA, the CDR3 is TGTGCCAGCTCATTGTTGACGACAGGGGGCTCCTACGAGCAGTACTTC.

The rearrangement uses TRBV7-9 and TRBJ2-1; D remains unclear. The CDR3 extends over 10 amino acids. Germline V gives CDR1 SEHNR, CDR2 FQNEAQ (reference sequence). V was pared by 3 bases and J by 9 bases, with 3 bases between. The CDR3 loop reads CASSFSEQFF. CDR3 DNA: TGTGCCAGCAGCTTTAGTGAGCAGTTCTTC.

This clone was seen a single time. The rearrangement joins TRBV15 to TRBJ2-7; TRBD1 agrees at 9 bases. Unmatched junction bases numbered 4, after V lost 3 bases and J lost 7 bases. Germline V gene sequence: CDR1 LNHNV, CDR2 YYDKDF (reference sequence). CDR3 size: 13 residues. The CDR3 DNA follows: TGTGCCACCAGCAGGGACAGGGGTTTGGAGCAGTACTTC. It is translated as CATSRDRGLEQYF.